The rows below give T cell receptor beta chains drawn from one sample of a study of T cell changes during pregnancy in multiple sclerosis. TCRdb keeps only in-frame clones here, not all; method: immunoSEQ multiplex PCR. Among over 75,000 clones listed, over 80% were seen once. The specimen was peripheral blood, collected in the first trimester of pregnancy. The receptors derive from a female donor with multiple sclerosis, enrolled in a pregnancy study. Both conserved end residues are part of each CDR3. The order of the fields is V gene, J gene, clone size, D gene, CDR3 protein, CDR3 DNA. A D gene is named only where the DNA matches it firmly. Clone sizes are given selectively: once, few, many, or a class where the clone is expanded.

V: TRBV5-1; J: TRBJ2-2; size: NA; D: NA; CDR3: CASSLGVANTGELFF; DNA: TGCGCCAGCAGCTTGGGCGTCGCGAACACCGGGGAGCTGTTTTTT
V: TRBV13; J: TRBJ2-1; size: NA; D: TRBD2; CDR3: CASSKLAESSYNEQFF; DNA: TGTGCCAGCAGCAAACTAGCGGAGAGCTCCTACAATGAGCAGTTCTTC
V: TRBV4-1; J: TRBJ1-1; size: NA; D: NA; CDR3: CASSPQGLRGTEAFF; DNA: TGCGCCAGCAGCCCTCAGGGACTAAGAGGCACTGAAGCTTTCTTT
V: TRBV5-3; J: TRBJ2-2; size: NA; D: TRBD2; CDR3: CARSPVAREWDTGELFF; DNA: TGTGCCAGAAGCCCCGTGGCGCGGGAGTGGGACACCGGGGAGCTGTTTTTT
V: TRBV11-2; J: TRBJ2-4; size: NA; D: NA; CDR3: CASSLDRVPAKNIQYF; DNA: TGTGCCAGCAGCTTAGATCGGGTCCCTGCCAAAAACATTCAGTACTTC
V: TRBV5-4; J: TRBJ1-2; size: NA; D: NA; CDR3: CASSPTGYGYTF; DNA: TGTGCCAGCAGCCCAACGGGATATGGCTACACCTTC
V: TRBV2; J: TRBJ1-2; size: NA; D: NA; CDR3: CASIGSTWVNGYTF; DNA: TGTGCCAGCATAGGGAGCACATGGGTCAATGGCTACACCTTC
V: TRBV18; J: TRBJ1-2; size: NA; D: NA; CDR3: CASSPSDNYGYTF; DNA: TGTGCCAGCTCACCATCAGATAACTATGGCTACACCTTC
V: TRBV27; J: TRBJ2-5; size: NA; D: TRBD1; CDR3: CASSSPLPTGVETQYF; DNA: TGTGCCAGCAGTTCCCCCCTCCCGACAGGGGTCGAGACCCAGTACTTC
V: TRBV5-4; J: TRBJ2-5; size: few; D: TRBD2; CDR3: CASSALAGEETQYF; DNA: TGTGCCAGCAGCGCCCTAGCGGGAGAAGAGACCCAGTACTTC
V: TRBV2; J: TRBJ2-5; size: NA; D: NA; CDR3: CASRQGRETQYF; DNA: TGTGCCAGCAGACAGGGAAGAGAGACCCAGTACTTC
V: TRBV4-3; J: TRBJ1-4; size: NA; D: NA; CDR3: CASSQGTDVGAVTNEKLFF; DNA: TGCGCCAGCAGCCAAGGGACGGACGTAGGGGCCGTCACTAATGAAAAACTGTTTTTT
V: TRBV9; J: TRBJ2-7; size: NA; D: TRBD1; CDR3: CASSVDATGGEQYF; DNA: TGTGCCAGCAGCGTAGATGCGACAGGGGGCGAGCAGTACTTC
V: TRBV28; J: TRBJ2-1; size: NA; D: TRBD2; CDR3: CASMGLAGIGEQFF; DNA: TGTGCCAGCATGGGACTAGCGGGCATTGGTGAGCAGTTCTTC
V: TRBV11-2; J: TRBJ1-2; size: NA; D: NA; CDR3: CASNSGAYYGYTF; DNA: TGTGCCAGCAATTCTGGGGCGTATTATGGCTACACCTTC
V: TRBV29-1; J: TRBJ2-3; size: NA; D: TRBD2; CDR3: CSVGRRLSGRSPDTQYF; DNA: TGCAGCGTTGGCCGCCGCCTTAGCGGGAGGAGCCCAGATACGCAGTATTTT
V: TRBV9; J: TRBJ2-5; size: NA; D: TRBD2; CDR3: CASSVGLAGAFAQETQYF; DNA: TGTGCCAGCAGCGTCGGACTAGCGGGAGCCTTTGCACAAGAGACCCAGTACTTC
V: TRBV18; J: TRBJ2-1; size: NA; D: TRBD2; CDR3: CASSLKPTGTTPRETSYNEQFF; DNA: TGTGCCAGCTCACTTAAACCTACCGGGACTACACCCCGGGAAACATCCTACAATGAGCAGTTCTTC
V: TRBV6-6; J: TRBJ1-2; size: NA; D: NA; CDR3: CASSEGLPPNYGYTF; DNA: TGTGCCAGCAGCGAGGGTCTTCCTCCTAACTATGGCTACACCTTC
V: TRBV6-5; J: TRBJ2-1; size: NA; D: TRBD2; CDR3: CASSYKLAATYNEQFF; DNA: TGTGCCAGCAGTTACAAGCTAGCGGCGACCTACAATGAGCAGTTCTTC
V: TRBV11-2; J: TRBJ2-7; size: NA; D: NA; CDR3: CASSPDRLSSYEQYF; DNA: TGTGCCAGCAGCCCAGACAGGTTGAGCTCCTACGAGCAGTACTTC
V: TRBV7-8; J: TRBJ2-2; size: few; D: NA; CDR3: CASSFHGELFF; DNA: TGTGCCAGCAGCTTCCACGGGGAGCTGTTTTTT